Many counts were recorded for the clone carrying this T cell receptor (beta chain). The sample comes from a study of spatial heterogeneity in lung cancer. The sample's time point: blood at routine non-recurrence follow-up after resection. A single record per CDR3 protein comes from TCRdb applying MiXCR to the 5' RACE reads. This table holds 35,000 to 45,000 distinct CDR3 sequences, under 9% found once. Sequencing was performed on PBMCs, taken at follow-up. The sequence was obtained from a male donor with early-stage non-small cell lung cancer.

The CDR3 DNA reads as TGTGCCAGCACCTTCCCCAGGGTTCTGTCGGCTAATGAAAAACTGTTTTTT. The encoded protein is CASTFPRVLSANEKLFF. J is TRBJ1-4 and V is TRBV7-8, with D perhaps matching TRBD1 (5 bases). The ends were cut back, 7 bases at V and 3 bases at J, with 21 bases in the middle. This CDR3 region has 17 residues. Germline lookup yields CDR1 SGHVS and CDR2 FQNEAQ.